These 11 T cell receptor beta chains came from one sample sequenced in a study of Ad26.COV2.S vaccination and SARS-CoV-2 variants. Treatment meaning: some 20 received Ad26.COV2.S at low or high dose, single or two shots; five or six received placebo; per-sample allocation not given. On day 63 after the first injection, vaccine and placebo recipients gave samples. The data were produced by immunoSEQ multiplex PCR, yet TCRdb's version contains in-frame clones alone and is incomplete. The data contain around 450,000 clones, approximately 87% of them singletons. Sequenced here: peripheral blood, sampled in a trial of Ad26.COV2.S vaccine versus placebo. The receptors were sampled from a person aged 18-65 years who received the Ad26.COV2.S COVID-19 vaccine or a placebo.

The chain employs TRBV3-1 (or the pseudogene TRBV3-2) and TRBJ1-4; D might be TRBD1 (6 bases). The CDR3 is 18 amino acids. Germline CDR1 LGHDT, CDR2 YNNKEL (reference sequence). V lost 1 base and J lost 3, with 18 bases in between. CDR3 coding DNA: TGTGCCAGCAGCCAAGGTTGGGCAAACAGGGCTTCTAATGAAAAACTGTTTTTT. This gives the protein CASSQGWANRASNEKLFF.

This chain joins TRBV19 and TRBJ2-1, with a possible D match to TRBD1 (6 bases). Germline values: CDR1 LNHDA, CDR2 SQIVND (reference sequence). Trimming pared 2 bases from V and 7 bases from J, leaving 12 bases between. This CDR3 spans 14 amino acids. The chain's CDR3 is CASSITGIRNEQFF. DNA of the CDR3: TGTGCCAGTAGTATAACAGGGATAAGGAATGAGCAGTTCTTC.

The chain recombines TRBV19 with TRBJ1-5; 7 positions agree with TRBD1. The germline CDR1 and CDR2 sequences are LNHDA and SQIVND (reference sequence). V lost 1 base and J lost 5; bases outside the gene matches: 8. CDR3 length: 16 amino acids. The CDR3 bases are TGTGCCAGTAGTATAGGTACCAGGGGGAGCCATCAGCCCCAGCATTTT. This codes for CASSIGTRGSHQPQHF.

A single count supports this clone. The chain joins TRBV5-5 to TRBJ2-7, with D hard to call. CDR1 and CDR2 from the germline V gene are SGHKS and YYEKEE (reference sequence). V was cut by 4 bases and J by 3 bases, with 8 bases left in between. The CDR3 length is 12 residues. CDR3: CASSQESYEQYF. In DNA form, the CDR3 reads TGTGCCAGCAGCCAAGAAAGCTACGAGCAGTACTTC. Filled out from reference TRBV5-5 and TRBJ2-7, the complete variable domain reads DAGVTQSPTHLIKTRGQQVTLRCSPISGHKSVSWYQQVLGQGPQFIFQYYEKEERGRGNFPDRFSARQFPNYSSELNVNALLLGDSALYLCASSQESYEQYFGPGTRLTVT.

This chain links TRBV7-9 with TRBJ1-6, with 10 nucleotides matching TRBD1. The CDR3 has 17 amino acids. Per the germline V gene, CDR1 is SEHNR and CDR2 is FQNEAQ (reference sequence). The trim removed 1 base at V and 10 bases at J, leaving 10 bases unmatched. The CDR3: CASSLEGTGVWGSPLHF. The CDR3 nucleotides are TGTGCCAGCAGCTTAGAGGGGACAGGGGTTTGGGGATCACCCCTCCACTTT.

The V gene is TRBV3-1 (or the pseudogene TRBV3-2), the J gene TRBJ1-2; D is uncertain. The germline gives CDR1 LGHDT, CDR2 YNNKEL (reference sequence). The CDR3 spans 12 residues. The germline V and J ends were trimmed by 3 bases and 4 bases, with 6 bases remaining between them. CDR3 amino acids: CASSHRFYGYTF. CDR3 nucleotide sequence: TGTGCCAGCAGCCATCGATTCTATGGCTACACCTTC.

This clone is a singleton in its sample. The chain joins TRBV6-2 or TRBV6-3 to TRBJ1-2; D unresolved. Trimming took off 5 bases at V and 2 bases at J, with 15 bases between the two ends. The CDR3 is 15 amino acids. Germline-derived CDR1 and CDR2 are MNHEY and SVGEGT. The CDR3 spells CASSTAGEGNYGYTF. In DNA form, the CDR3 reads TGTGCCAGCAGTACCGCCGGAGAAGGGAACTATGGCTACACCTTC.

V is TRBV30 and J is TRBJ2-3, with 7 bases identical to TRBD2. The CDR3 is 15 amino acids. The J segment lost 3 bases and the V segment lost 2 bases, leaving 8 bases of the junction unmatched. Germline CDR1 is GTSNPN and CDR2 is SVGIG (reference sequence). DNA for the CDR3: TGTGCCTGGAGTCGAGGGGCGGGGGAGACAGATACGCAGTATTTT. Translating it yields CAWSRGAGETDTQYF.

This rearrangement joins TRBV19 to TRBJ1-2; a possible D gene is TRBD1 (6 bases). This CDR3 spans 13 amino acids. CDR1 and CDR2 from the germline V gene are LNHDA and SQIVND (reference sequence). The germline V and J ends were trimmed by 6 bases and 5 bases, with 13 bases remaining between them. CDR3 loop: CASSRDNTYGYTF. The CDR3 nucleotides are TGTGCCAGTAGCCGGGACAACACATATGGCTACACCTTC.

This clone was picked up one time. The V and J genes are TRBV13 and TRBJ2-1; 10 positions match TRBD1. Per germline, CDR1 PRHDT and CDR2 FYEKMQ (reference sequence). The length of the CDR3 is 15 residues. The V gene end was trimmed by 4 bases and the J gene end by 7 bases; junction bases not matched to a gene: 7. The CDR3: CASSSMRQGANEQFF. CDR3 coding DNA: TGTGCCAGCAGCTCCATGAGACAGGGGGCGAATGAGCAGTTCTTC.

The rearrangement links TRBV7-8 to TRBJ2-1; D is uncertain. This CDR3 region has 14 residues. The V end was cut by 1 base, the J end by 6 bases, with 10 bases between. Germline values: CDR1 SGHVS, CDR2 FQNEAQ. The CDR3 region has the DNA TGTGCCAGCAGCTTAGGGGGAATTAGCAATGAGCAGTTCTTC. Its protein is CASSLGGISNEQFF.